The 26 T cell receptor beta chains reported below all come from one sample, sequenced in a study of liver allograft versus peripheral blood T cells. At the level of the study: Recipients' peripheral blood T cell receptor repertoires were compared with those in transplanted livers.

TCRdb processed the reads anew with MiXCR; each CDR3 protein has one entry. This table has roughly 180 distinct CDR3 sequences, around a fifth appearing once. Receptors were obtained from a human patient who had a liver transplant. The T cells may partly be graft donor cells.

This clonotype ranks as medium-sized. This chain uses TRBV2 with TRBJ1-2; D call uncertain. The germline CDR1 and CDR2 sequences are SNHLY and FYNNEI. This CDR3 has 12 amino acids. V was clipped by 7 bases and J by 8 bases, with 14 bases between them. CDR3 in amino acids: CASTEGVGGYTF. Here the CDR3 DNA reads TGTGCCAGCACAGAGGGAGTGGGCGGCTACACCTTC.

The chain couples TRBV20-1 to TRBJ2-1, with 7 positions matching TRBD2. The CDR3 contains 17 residues. Germline V gene sequence: CDR1 DFQATT, CDR2 SNEGSKA (reference sequence). V lost 0 bases to trimming and J lost 0 bases; unmatched junction nucleotides: 8. CDR3 DNA: TGCAGTGCTAGAGATGCGACGGGGGGAAGCTCCTACAATGAGCAGTTCTTC. Translated, it gives CSARDATGGSSYNEQFF.

This clonotype rates as medium-sized. The chain links TRBV20-1 to TRBJ2-7, with TRBD2 identical over 9 bases. Germline V gene sequence: CDR1 DFQATT, CDR2 SNEGSKA (reference sequence). V lost 6 bases to trimming and J lost 5 bases; unmatched junction nucleotides: 8. The CDR3 loop spans 13 amino acids. The CDR3 reads CSAVSGSGHEQYF. In nucleotides, the CDR3 is TGCAGTGCCGTTAGCGGGAGTGGCCACGAGCAGTACTTC.

The CDR3 here is CASSQEWAENNYGYTF. CDR3 in DNA: TGTGCCAGCAGCCAAGAATGGGCAGAAAATAACTATGGCTACACCTTC. The chain is built from TRBV3-1 and TRBJ1-2; D is uncertain. There are 16 residues in the CDR3. Germline V gene sequence: CDR1 LGHDT, CDR2 YNNKEL (reference sequence). The V gene lost 0 bases and the J gene lost 1 base, with 12 bases spanning the gap.

V and J are TRBV6-6 and TRBJ2-1; 15 bases map to TRBD2. This CDR3 comprises 20 residues. V dropped 4 bases and J dropped 0; count of bases not matched to a gene: 10. Germline assignment: CDR1 MNHNY and CDR2 SVGAGI (reference sequence). CDR3: CASSSLPGLAGGSSYNEQFF. CDR3 nucleotide sequence: TGTGCCAGCAGTTCCTTACCGGGACTAGCGGGGGGAAGCTCCTACAATGAGCAGTTCTTC.

By share, this clonotype counts as hyperexpanded. This CDR3 is CSVQDGLGTF. The CDR3 DNA sequence: TGCAGCGTGCAAGACGGGCTCGGGACCTTC. The rearrangement uses TRBV29-1 and TRBJ1-2, with D uncertain. Trimming took off 6 bases at V and 14 bases at J, with 16 bases between the two ends. The CDR3 loop spans 10 amino acids. From germline, CDR1 is SQVTM and CDR2 ANQGSEA.

This clonotype is deemed large. The chain employs TRBV6-5 and TRBJ1-1; the D gene is possibly TRBD1 (5 bases). Germline values: CDR1 MNHEY, CDR2 SVGAGI. This CDR3 contains 16 residues. V was shortened by 2 bases and J by 0 bases, with 13 bases between the two germline ends. The CDR3, as DNA: TGTGCCAGCAGTTACGCCCCGAGGGGCCTGAACACTGAAGCTTTCTTT. Protein product: CASSYAPRGLNTEAFF.

V usage is TRBV6-5 and J usage is TRBJ2-2, with no clear D. The V and J ends lost 6 bases and 0 bases respectively, with 5 bases between them. This CDR3 is 13 amino acids long. Looked up from germline, CDR1 is MNHEY and CDR2 is SVGAGI. The CDR3 nucleotides read TGTGCCAGCAGCCGGGCGAACACCGGGGAGCTGTTTTTT. Protein sequence: CASSRANTGELFF.

Note on this clonotype: The junction differs from germline at one of its ends, possibly a read error. The CDR3 sequence is CTSSPRTGGGQETQYF. As DNA, the CDR3 is TGTACCAGCTCACCGAGGACAGGGGGAGGCCAAGAGACCCAGTACTTC. The J gene is TRBJ2-5, the V gene TRBV18; 10 nucleotides align to TRBD1. Germline CDR1 and CDR2: KGHSH and LQKENI. CDR3 length equals 16 residues.

This clonotype is large in the sample. The chain is built from TRBV12-3 or TRBV12-4 and TRBJ2-2, with 10 bases fitting TRBD1. The CDR3 loop spans 14 amino acids. V was clipped by 7 bases and J by 7 bases; unmatched bases: 6. Here the CDR3 DNA reads TGTGCCAGCAAGAGACAGGGGGCCTACGGGGAGCTGTTTTTT. It yields the protein CASKRQGAYGELFF.

By share, this clonotype ranks as large. This chain connects TRBV15 to TRBJ2-1; TRBD2 is a possible D gene (6 bases). Germline loops: CDR1 LNHNV, CDR2 YYDKDF (reference sequence). With 6 bases removed from V and 0 bases from J, the gap between germline ends came to 15 bases. This CDR3 is 16 amino acids long. The CDR3 is CATRESGESSYNEQFF. The CDR3 region has the DNA TGTGCCACCAGAGAATCGGGAGAGAGCTCCTACAATGAGCAGTTCTTC.

This clonotype is classed as medium-sized (0.01 to 0.1%). The V gene is TRBV6-6, the J gene TRBJ1-1; the D gene is possibly TRBD1 (6 bases). CDR3 size: 14 residues. Germline lookup yields CDR1 MNHNY and CDR2 SVGAGI (reference sequence). V was shortened by 10 bases and J by 3 bases, with 18 bases between the two germline ends. The CDR3 DNA sequence: TGTGCCACCGGTTGGGGGCCGGAGGACACTGAAGCTTTCTTT. It codes for CATGWGPEDTEAFF.

This clonotype is termed medium-sized. V usage is TRBV20-1 and J usage is TRBJ2-1; D remains ambiguous. Germline CDR1 reads DFQATT; CDR2 reads SNEGSKA (reference sequence). V lost 3 bases and J lost 4, with 7 bases in between. The CDR3 has 12 residues. CDR3 coding DNA: TGCAGTGCTAGTAGGCGTTACAATGAGCAGTTCTTC. Residues: CSASRRYNEQFF.

The J gene is TRBJ2-7, the V gene TRBV19, with 10 nucleotides matching TRBD2. Judging by the DNA end, TRBJ2-1 fits better; the J call may be wrong. The CDR3 is made up of 15 amino acids. Germline CDR1 is LNHDA and CDR2 is SQIVND (reference sequence). The CDR3 sequence: CASRPSGGGYNEQFF. CDR3 coding DNA: TGTGCCAGTAGGCCTAGCGGGGGCGGCTACAATGAGCAGTTCTTC.

By sample share, this clonotype is large. J is TRBJ2-7 and V is TRBV27; 8 bases map to TRBD1. V was pared by 7 bases and J by 0 bases, with 5 bases of the junction left unmatched. From germline, CDR1 is MNHEY and CDR2 SMNVEV (reference sequence). The length of the CDR3 is 14 residues. CDR3 bases: TGTGCCAGCAACCAGGGGGCCGGCTCCTACGAGCAGTACTTC. Residues: CASNQGAGSYEQYF.

By share, this clonotype counts as medium-sized. V and J are TRBV6-1 and TRBJ2-2; TRBD1 agrees at 8 bases. Germline-derived CDR1 and CDR2 are MNHNS and SASEGT. V shed 6 bases, J shed 6 bases, and the junction held 6 bases outside the gene matches. This CDR3 contains 14 residues. The CDR3 protein is CASSLWTGPGELFF. CDR3 nucleotides: TGTGCCAGCAGCCTTTGGACAGGGCCCGGGGAGCTGTTTTTT.

This clonotype was detected only a few times. The chain couples TRBV20-1 to TRBJ2-5; a possible D gene is TRBD2 (6 bases). The germline gives CDR1 DFQATT, CDR2 SNEGSKA (reference sequence). Trimming removed 4 bases at V and 4 bases at J, with 13 bases between. The CDR3 is made up of 13 amino acids. The CDR3, as DNA: TGCAGTGCTATGACCGGGACTGGAGAGACCCAGTACTTC. It is translated as CSAMTGTGETQYF.

Note on this clonotype: A far more abundant clone sits one base away, making this likely a read error. This rearrangement joins TRBV19 to TRBJ2-1; D is perhaps TRBD1 (5 bases). The DNA end is more similar to TRBJ2-5, so the J call may be wrong. The germline V gene encodes CDR1 LNHDA and CDR2 SQIVND (reference sequence). The length of the CDR3 is 14 residues. CDR3 in DNA: TGTGCCAGTAGTATAGCCTCAGGGATAGAGATCCAGTACTTC. It translates to CASSIASGIEIQYF.

The chain couples TRBV24-1 to TRBJ1-5; D not certain. The CDR3 sequence is 14 residues long. Germline loops: CDR1 KGHDR, CDR2 SFDVKD. Between the trimmed V and J ends, which lost 4 bases and 1 base, there was a span of 7 bases. This CDR3 is CATSDLDSNQPQHF. CDR3 nucleotide sequence: TGTGCCACCAGTGACCTGGACAGCAATCAGCCCCAGCATTTT.

This clonotype is medium-sized in the sample. The rearrangement joins TRBV6-1 to TRBJ1-1; D is unclear. The V and J ends lost 4 bases and 1 base respectively, with 7 bases between them. CDR1 MNHNS and CDR2 SASEGT come from the germline V gene. The CDR3 runs 13 residues. CDR3: CASSARENTEAFF. The CDR3 coding sequence is TGTGCCAGCAGTGCTAGGGAGAACACTGAAGCTTTCTTT.

This clonotype has more than one count but fewer than ten. The chain couples TRBV12-3 or TRBV12-4 to TRBJ2-3; the D gene is possibly TRBD2 (7 bases). The CDR3 has 14 amino acids. Trimming stripped 6 bases from V and 5 bases from J, with 15 bases between. The CDR3 bases are TGTGCCAGCAGCTGGGGGGGCCCCAGAGATACGCAGTATTTT. Protein product: CASSWGGPRDTQYF.

The chain combines TRBV27 with TRBJ2-5, with unresolved D. This CDR3 comprises 13 residues. CDR1 and CDR2 from the germline V gene are MNHEY and SMNVEV (reference sequence). Trimming removed 6 bases at V and 1 base at J, with 9 bases between. DNA for the CDR3: TGTGCCAGCAGACCAACCCCCCAAGAGACCCAGTACTTC. Amino acid sequence: CASRPTPQETQYF.

V usage is TRBV18 and J usage is TRBJ2-1; D perhaps matches TRBD2 (5 bases). The CDR3 sequence is 16 residues long. CDR1 and CDR2 from the germline V gene are KGHSH and LQKENI. Trimming cost V 6 bases and J 3 bases, with 18 bases left between them. The CDR3 bases are TGTGCCAGCTCGCCTGGAGGCGGCGGGCGCTACAATGAGCAGTTCTTC. Its translation is CASSPGGGGRYNEQFF. The complete variable domain, with remaining parts taken from reference TRBV18 and TRBJ2-1, reads NAGVMQNPRHLVRRRGQEARLRCSPMKGHSHVYWYRQLPEEGLKFMVYLQKENIIDESGMPKERFSAEFPKEGPSILRIQQVVRGDSAAYFCASSPGGGGRYNEQFFGPGTRLTVL.

In its sample, this clonotype ranks as medium-sized. CDR3: CASTEGRASSGNTIYF. In DNA form, the CDR3 reads TGTGCCAGCACCGAGGGGCGGGCGAGCTCTGGAAACACCATATATTTT. This chain joins TRBV2 and TRBJ1-3; tentatively, D is TRBD1 (5 bases). Trimming left V 7 bases short and J 0 bases short, with 16 bases between. Germline V gives CDR1 SNHLY, CDR2 FYNNEI. The CDR3 extends over 16 amino acids. The variable domain in full, with the rest retrieved from reference TRBV2 and TRBJ1-3, is EPEVTQTPSHQVTQMGQEVILRCVPISNHLYFYWYRQILGQKVEFLVSFYNNEISEKSEIFDDQFSVERPDGSNFTLKIRSTKLEDSAMYFCASTEGRASSGNTIYFGEGSWLTVV.

The J gene is TRBJ2-2, the V gene TRBV6-2 or TRBV6-3; D may be TRBD1 (5 bases). The CDR3 has 14 residues. Trimming took off 7 bases at V and 4 bases at J, with 13 bases between the two ends. The germline gives CDR1 MNHEY, CDR2 SVGEGT. CDR3 region: CASTLQAFTGELFF. The CDR3 bases are TGTGCCAGCACTTTACAGGCCTTCACCGGGGAGCTGTTTTTT.

This clonotype is labeled as large. The chain combines TRBV5-6 with TRBJ1-2, with D perhaps TRBD1 (5 bases). Trimming left V 0 bases short and J 7 bases short, with 16 bases between. The CDR3 extends over 15 amino acids. CDR1 is SGHDT, CDR2 YYEEEE, per germline. This CDR3 reads CASSLEARRRGGYTF. In nucleotides, the CDR3 is TGTGCCAGCAGCTTGGAAGCGCGCAGGAGGGGTGGCTACACCTTC. Complete variable domain (other parts from reference TRBV5-6 and TRBJ1-2): DAGVTQSPTHLIKTRGQQVTLRCSPKSGHDTVSWYQQALGQGPQFIFQYYEEEERQRGNFPDRFSGHQFPNYSSELNVNALLLGDSALYLCASSLEARRRGGYTFGSGTRLTVV.